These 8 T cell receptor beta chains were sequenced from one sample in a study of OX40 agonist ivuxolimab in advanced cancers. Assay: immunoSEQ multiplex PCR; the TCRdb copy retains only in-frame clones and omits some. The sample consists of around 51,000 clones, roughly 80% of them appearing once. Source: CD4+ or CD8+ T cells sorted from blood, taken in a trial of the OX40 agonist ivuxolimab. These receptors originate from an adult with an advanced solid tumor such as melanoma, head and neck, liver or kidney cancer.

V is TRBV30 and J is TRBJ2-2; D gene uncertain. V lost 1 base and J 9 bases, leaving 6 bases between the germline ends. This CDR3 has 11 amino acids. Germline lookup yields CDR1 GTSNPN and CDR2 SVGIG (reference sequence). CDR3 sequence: CAWSAIRELFF. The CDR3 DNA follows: TGTGCCTGGAGTGCGATTAGGGAGCTGTTTTTT. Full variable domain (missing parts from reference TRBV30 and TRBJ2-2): SQTIHQWPATLVQPVGSPLSLECTVEGTSNPNLYWYRQAAGRGLQLLFYSVGIGQISSEVPQNLSASRPQDRQFILSSKKLLLSDSGFYLCAWSAIRELFFGEGSRLTVL.

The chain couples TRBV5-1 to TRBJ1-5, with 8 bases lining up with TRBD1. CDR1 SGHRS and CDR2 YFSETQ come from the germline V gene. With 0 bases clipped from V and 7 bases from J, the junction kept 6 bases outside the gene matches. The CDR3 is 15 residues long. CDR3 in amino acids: CASSLGGQVYQPQHF. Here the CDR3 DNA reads TGCGCCAGCAGCTTGGGGGGACAGGTTTACCAGCCCCAGCATTTT.

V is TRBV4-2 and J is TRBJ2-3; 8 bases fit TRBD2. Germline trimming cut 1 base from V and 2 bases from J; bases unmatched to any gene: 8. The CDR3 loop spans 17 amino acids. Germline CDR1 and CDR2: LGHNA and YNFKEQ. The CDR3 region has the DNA TGTGCCAGCAGCCAAGCCGACGGGAGGGCCAACACAGATACGCAGTATTTT. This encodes CASSQADGRANTDTQYF.

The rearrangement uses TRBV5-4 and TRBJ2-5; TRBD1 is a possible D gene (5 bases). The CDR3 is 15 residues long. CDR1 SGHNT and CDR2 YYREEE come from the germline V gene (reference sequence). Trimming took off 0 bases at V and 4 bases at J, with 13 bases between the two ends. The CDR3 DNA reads TGTGCCAGCAGCTTGGGAGAAGGGGTGGTAGAGACCCAGTACTTC. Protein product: CASSLGEGVVETQYF.

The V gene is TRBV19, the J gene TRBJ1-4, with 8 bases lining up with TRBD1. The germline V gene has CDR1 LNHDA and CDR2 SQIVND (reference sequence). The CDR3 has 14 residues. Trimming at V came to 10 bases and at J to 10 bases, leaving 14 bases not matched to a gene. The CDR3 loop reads CATMPGTGLGKLFF. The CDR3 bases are TGTGCCACGATGCCCGGGACAGGTTTGGGAAAACTGTTTTTT.

The CDR3 DNA is TGTGCCAGCCGGGACACCCGGTCGTTCACTGAAGCTTTCTTT. It translates to CASRDTRSFTEAFF. The V call is TRBV19, the J call TRBJ1-1, with a tentative D call TRBD1 (6 bases). CDR3 length: 14 residues. From germline, CDR1 is LNHDA and CDR2 SQIVND (reference sequence). V lost 9 bases to trimming and J lost 4 bases, with 18 bases between them.

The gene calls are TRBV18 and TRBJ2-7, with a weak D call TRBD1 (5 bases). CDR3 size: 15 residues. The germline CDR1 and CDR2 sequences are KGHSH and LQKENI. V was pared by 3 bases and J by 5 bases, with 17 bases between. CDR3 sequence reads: CASSPSPEPGHEQYF. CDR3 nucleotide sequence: TGTGCCAGCTCACCCTCACCAGAGCCAGGGCACGAGCAGTACTTC.

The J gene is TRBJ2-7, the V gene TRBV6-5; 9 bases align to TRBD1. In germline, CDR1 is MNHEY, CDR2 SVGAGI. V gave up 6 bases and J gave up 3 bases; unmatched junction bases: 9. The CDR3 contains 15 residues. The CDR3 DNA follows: TGTGCCAGCAGCCGAAACAGGGGGCGCGTCTACGAGCAGTACTTC. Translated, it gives CASSRNRGRVYEQYF.